The source of this T cell receptor (beta chain) is a study of vaccination and CD4 T cells after COVID-19. Study-wide background: From HCoV-229E, HCoV-OC43, HCoV-NL63 and SARS-CoV-2, overlapping spike peptides were used to stimulate the cells.

Regarding this clonotype: Its antigen is unknown.

Treatment of the sample: roughly 10-day PBMC culture with coronavirus spike peptide pools or control peptides (ViraFEST assay). With the Oncomine TCR Beta short-read assay, DNA from cultured CD4+ T cells was sequenced. TCRdb recomputed calls from the PCR reads with MiXCR, one row per CDR3 protein. The sample includes tens of thousands of distinct CDR3 sequences, over 50% of them seen just once. The sample was CD4+ T cells from blood, cultured in vitro. The TCR comes from a human donor who had recovered from COVID-19.

The CDR3 DNA reads TGTGCCAGCCAGTATGGGATCACTCAGCCCCAGCATTTT. Protein product: CASQYGITQPQHF. V is TRBV6-1 and J is TRBJ1-5; D uncertain. The CDR3 runs to 13 residues. CDR1 is MNHNS, CDR2 SASEGT, per germline. Between the trimmed V and J ends, which lost 8 bases and 6 bases, there was a span of 14 bases.